This T cell receptor (beta chain) originates from a study of blood T cell repertoires in COVID-19. As for the study in general: Some COVID-19 samples were acute and others convalescent; all came from the United States, Italy and Spain.

V lost 4 bases and J lost 2, with 20 bases in between. Germline values: CDR1 SGHKS, CDR2 YYEKEE (reference sequence). This CDR3 region has 17 residues. Original processing notes: Reference gene primers were amplified, and this amplification served to estimate nucleated cell counts. Generated by immunoSEQ multiplex PCR, the TCRdb table keeps only in-frame clones and is missing some. V, J and clone size were drawn from that table, and D and trimming were deduced from the DNA. The data show 65,000 to 90,000 clones, about 93% seen once. The material sequenced was peripheral blood. This sequence originates from a human donor in a cohort sampled during active COVID-19. The rearrangement joins TRBV5-5 to TRBJ2-3, with D possibly TRBD1 on 5 matching bases. The CDR3 loop is CASSPFRKQTDTDTQYF. The CDR3 DNA reads TGTGCCAGCAGCCCGTTTCGAAAGCAGACAGACACAGATACGCAGTATTTT.